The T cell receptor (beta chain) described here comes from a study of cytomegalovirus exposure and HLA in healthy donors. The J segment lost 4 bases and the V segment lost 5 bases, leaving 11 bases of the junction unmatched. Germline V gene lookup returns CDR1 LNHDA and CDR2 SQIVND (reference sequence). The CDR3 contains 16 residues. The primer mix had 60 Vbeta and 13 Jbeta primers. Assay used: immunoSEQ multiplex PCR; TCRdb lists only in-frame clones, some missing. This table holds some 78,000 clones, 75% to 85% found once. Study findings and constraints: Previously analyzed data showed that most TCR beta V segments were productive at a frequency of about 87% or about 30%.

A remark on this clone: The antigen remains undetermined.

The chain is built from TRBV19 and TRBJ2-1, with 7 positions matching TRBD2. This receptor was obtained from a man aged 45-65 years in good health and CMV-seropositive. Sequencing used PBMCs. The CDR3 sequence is CASSRIPTSSYNEQFF. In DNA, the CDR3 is TGTGCCAGTAGTCGAATTCCGACTAGCTCTTACAATGAGCAGTTCTTC.